This T cell receptor (beta chain) was documented in a study of Ad26.COV2.S vaccination and SARS-CoV-2 variants. Study-wide background: Doses of Ad26.COV2.S were injected into muscle once or twice, 56 days apart.

The CDR3 covers 16 residues. CDR1 and CDR2 (germline): SNHLY, FYNNEI. V was pared by 4 bases and J by 6 bases, with 5 bases of the junction left unmatched. Sample treatment: 19 received Ad26.COV2.S at low or high dose, single or two shots; about 5 received placebo; per-sample allocation not given. Material that was analyzed had been drawn on day 63 after the first vaccine or placebo injection. This adult donor, from Boston, was 18-55 years old. For this clone: The target antigen is unknown.

Produced via immunoSEQ multiplex PCR; TCRdb's table is partial and in-frame only. The data hold roughly 300,000 clones, with 88% observed a single time. General study results and limits: Placebo and vaccine recipients had non-spike TCR breadth that was similar.

The source of this sequence is a person between 18 and 60 years old who received the Ad26.COV2.S COVID-19 vaccine or a placebo. The chain is built from TRBV2 and TRBJ2-1; TRBD2 aligns across 14 bases. This sample comprised peripheral blood, obtained in a trial of Ad26.COV2.S vaccine versus placebo. This CDR3 reads CASSGQGLAGGNEQFF. CDR3 in DNA: TGTGCCAGCAGTGGCCAAGGACTAGCGGGGGGCAATGAGCAGTTCTTC.